This T cell receptor beta chain was captured by sequencing in a study of T cell responses to AZD1222 COVID-19 vaccine. Study-level points and caveats: Nearly half of unique spike-specific TCRs reportedly avoided B.1.351 and B.1.1.7 mutated regions. Clonal diversity may have been underestimated in mostly white British donors. Baseline serology detected seropositivity in only 6 or 7 AZD1222 recipients.

Germline V gives CDR1 MDHEN, CDR2 SYDVKM. The CDR3 length is 13 residues. Trimming took off 6 bases at V and 11 bases at J, with 19 bases between the two ends. Regarding this clone: No antigen is known for it.

Method: immunoSEQ multiplex PCR; TCRdb's copy keeps in-frame clones and lacks some. The sample carries roughly 66,000 clones, more than 70% recorded once. J is TRBJ1-1 and V is TRBV28; D gene unclear. The starting material was peripheral blood, obtained 28 days after the second dose of the MenACWY control vaccine. This TCR was sampled from an adult who received the MenACWY meningococcal vaccine as a control. The CDR3 protein is CASSPSDGRTAFF. CDR3 sequence (DNA): TGTGCCAGCAGCCCCTCGGACGGTCGTACGGCTTTCTTT.